One and the same sample provided the 3 T cell receptor beta chains below, sequenced in a study of cytomegalovirus exposure and HLA in healthy donors. In the PCR, 60 Vbeta and 13 Jbeta primers were used. Some clones are missing from TCRdb's copy, which holds only in-frame ones; the method was immunoSEQ multiplex PCR. In the table there are over 100,000 clones, about four fifths of which are singletons. The sample comprised PBMCs. The receptors were gathered from a man between 25 and 39 years old in good health and CMV-seronegative.

This chain links TRBV4-1 with TRBJ1-2; 8 bases map to TRBD1. This CDR3 contains 18 residues. The ends lost 1 base at V and 2 bases at J; junction bases unmatched: 12. Germline CDR1 is MGHRA and CDR2 is YSYEKL. DNA of the CDR3: TGCGCCAGCAGCCAAGGGAGGGACAGGACCAATTTCAACTATGGCTACACCTTC. It translates to CASSQGRDRTNFNYGYTF.

The V and J genes are TRBV28 and TRBJ1-1, with 7 positions matching TRBD1. V gave up 2 bases and J gave up 4 bases; unmatched junction bases: 7. Per germline, CDR1 MDHEN and CDR2 SYDVKM. The CDR3 loop spans 15 amino acids. CDR3 protein: CASSLGDREGTEAFF. Written as DNA, the CDR3 is TGTGCCAGCAGTTTAGGGGACAGAGAGGGCACTGAAGCTTTCTTT.

This clone came up a few times. This chain links TRBV4-1 with TRBJ1-5; 8 bases are a match to TRBD1. The germline gives CDR1 MGHRA, CDR2 YSYEKL. V was clipped by 4 bases and J by 6 bases; unmatched bases: 8. The CDR3 is 15 amino acids. In DNA form, the CDR3 reads TGCGCCAGCAGCCGAACAGGGGGGGGGAGTCAGCCCCAGCATTTT. It yields the protein CASSRTGGGSQPQHF.